The sequence of this T cell receptor beta chain was determined in a study of response to subunit inactivated influenza vaccine. V shed 6 bases, J shed 0 bases, and the junction held 3 bases outside the gene matches. The germline V gene has CDR1 MNHNS and CDR2 SASEGT. The CDR3 is 14 residues long. TCRdb reprocessed the RT-PCR reads with MiXCR, giving one entry per CDR3 protein. The sample has about 520,000 distinct CDR3 sequences, approximately 6.9% seen once; the top ten hold about 12%. The receptor was derived from a man aged 50 to 69 who received an inactivated influenza vaccine. Source: PBMCs from blood, taken less than 30 months after vaccination. J is TRBJ2-3 and V is TRBV6-1, with 7 bases fitting TRBD1. The CDR3 DNA reads as TGTGCCAGCAGGACAGGGATTAGCACAGATACGCAGTATTTT. Its protein is CASRTGISTDTQYF.